The rows below give T cell receptor beta chains drawn from one sample of a study of blood T cell repertoires in COVID-19. Data came from immunoSEQ multiplex PCR; TCRdb stores just in-frame clones and leaves some out. The profile shows 200,000 to 250,000 clones, roughly 88% of them singletons. The sample taken for sequencing was peripheral blood. Receptors were obtained from a man aged 50 to 60 with active or convalescent COVID-19. Both conserved end residues are part of each CDR3. The D gene is left open where the match is weak. Rows may omit the clone size; those that give it use once, few, many or a size class.

CDR3 protein	CDR3 DNA	D gene	clone size	J gene	V gene
CASSLVGLVNEQFF	TGCGCCAGCAGCTTGGTCGGACTAGTAAATGAGCAGTTCTTC	TRBD2	-	TRBJ2-1	TRBV5-1
CATSRGVAQTSYEQYF	TGTGCCACCAGCAGAGGTGTGGCACAGACCTCCTACGAGCAGTACTTC	-	-	TRBJ2-7	TRBV15
CASASEGYNEQFF	TGTGCCAGCGCCTCAGAGGGATACAATGAGCAGTTCTTC	-	once	TRBJ2-1	TRBV18
CASNQQTGGISGYTF	TGCGCCAGCAACCAACAAACAGGGGGCATCTCTGGCTACACCTTC	TRBD1	-	TRBJ1-2	TRBV4-3
CASSLGDRDNSPLHF	TGTGCCAGCAGCTTAGGGGACAGGGATAATTCACCCCTCCACTTT	TRBD1	-	TRBJ1-6	TRBV7-2
CASSFKGGTGGMEAFF	TGCGCCAGCAGCTTCAAAGGAGGGACAGGGGGAATGGAAGCTTTCTTT	TRBD1	few	TRBJ1-1	TRBV5-1
CASSAPTSGGSYNEQFF	TGCGCCAGCAGCGCACCGACTAGCGGAGGCTCCTACAATGAGCAGTTCTTC	TRBD2	-	TRBJ2-1	TRBV5-1
CASSETENTGELFF	TGTGCCAGCAGTGAAACAGAGAACACCGGGGAGCTGTTTTTT	-	once	TRBJ2-2	TRBV2
CASSLVAVEGYTF	TGTGCCAGCAGTTTAGTGGCGGTGGAGGGCTACACCTTC	-	-	TRBJ1-2	TRBV12-3/TRBV12-4
CASSLGGGSGNTIYF	TGTGCCAGCAGCTTAGGTGGAGGCTCTGGAAACACCATATATTTT	-	-	TRBJ1-3	TRBV11-3
CASSPNTDTQYF	TGTGCCAGCTCACCTAATACAGATACGCAGTATTTT	-	-	TRBJ2-3	TRBV18
CASSSGLAGENEQFF	TGTGCCAGCAGCTCAGGACTAGCGGGGGAGAATGAGCAGTTCTTC	TRBD2	-	TRBJ2-1	TRBV13
CASSSATANTGELFF	TGTGCCAGCAGTTCCGCCACAGCGAACACCGGGGAGCTGTTTTTT	-	-	TRBJ2-2	TRBV6-5
CASSQDWQGRGGYTF	TGTGCCAGCAGCCAAGACTGGCAAGGCAGAGGCGGCTACACCTTC	-	-	TRBJ1-2	TRBV3-1/TRBV3-2
CASSPVRDTRPNTEAFF	TGTGCCAGCAGTCCTGTTCGGGACACTCGACCGAACACTGAAGCTTTCTTT	-	-	TRBJ1-1	TRBV21-1
CASSLAGGTDTQYF	TGTGCCAGCAGTTTAGCGGGAGGGACAGATACGCAGTATTTT	TRBD2	-	TRBJ2-3	TRBV28
CASSLRVDSPLHF	TGTGCCAGCAGCCTCCGAGTGGATTCACCCCTCCACTTT	-	once	TRBJ1-6	TRBV7-2
CASSLLTDNQETQYF	TGTGCCAGCAGCTTGTTAACAGACAACCAAGAGACCCAGTACTTC	-	-	TRBJ2-5	TRBV5-6
CASTGGATGTFSEAFF	TGTGCCAGTACCGGGGGGGCGACAGGGACGTTCTCTGAAGCTTTCTTT	TRBD1	few	TRBJ1-1	TRBV19
CASSSNRGSDTEAFF	TGTGCCAGCAGCTCGAACAGGGGATCGGACACTGAAGCTTTCTTT	TRBD1	-	TRBJ1-1	TRBV5-5
CASSPNGRTGALNEQFF	TGCGCCAGCAGCCCAAACGGGAGGACAGGGGCCCTAAATGAGCAGTTCTTC	TRBD1	-	TRBJ2-1	TRBV4-1
CASSWDRDGTEAFF	TGTGCCAGCAGCTGGGACAGGGATGGCACTGAAGCTTTCTTT	TRBD1	-	TRBJ1-1	TRBV7-2
CASRLAVAATGENTGELFF	TGTGCAAGTCGCTTAGCGGTAGCGGCTACAGGAGAGAACACCGGGGAGCTGTTTTTT	-	-	TRBJ2-2	TRBV12-2
CASSLTGTGNTIYF	TGTGCCAGCAGCTTAACAGGGACAGGAAACACCATATATTTT	-	once	TRBJ1-3	TRBV6-5
CATSDPSTDTQYF	TGTGCCACCAGTGACCCTAGCACAGATACGCAGTATTTT	-	-	TRBJ2-3	TRBV24-1
CASRGSFYGYTF	TGTGCCAGCAGGGGGAGCTTCTATGGCTACACCTTC	-	-	TRBJ1-2	TRBV6-5